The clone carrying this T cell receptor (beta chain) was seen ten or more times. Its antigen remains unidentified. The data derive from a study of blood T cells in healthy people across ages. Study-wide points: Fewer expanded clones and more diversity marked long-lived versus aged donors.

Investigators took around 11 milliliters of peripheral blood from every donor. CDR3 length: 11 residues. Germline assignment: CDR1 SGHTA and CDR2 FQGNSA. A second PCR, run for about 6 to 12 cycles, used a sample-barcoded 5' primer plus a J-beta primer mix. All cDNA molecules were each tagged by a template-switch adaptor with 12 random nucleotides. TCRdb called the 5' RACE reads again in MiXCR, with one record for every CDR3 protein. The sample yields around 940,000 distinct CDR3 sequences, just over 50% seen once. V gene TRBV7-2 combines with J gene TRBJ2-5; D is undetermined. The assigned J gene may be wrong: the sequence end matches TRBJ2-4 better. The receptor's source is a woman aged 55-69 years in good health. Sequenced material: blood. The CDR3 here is CASSLKDIQYF. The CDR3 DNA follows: TGTGCCAGCAGCCTGAAGGACATTCAGTACTTC.